A single sample is the source of the 10 T cell receptor beta chains below, sequenced in a study of shared clonotypes between healthy human individuals. The method was immunoSEQ multiplex PCR; TCRdb's version includes in-frame clones alone and lacks a portion of them. The table includes 2.3 million or so clones, roughly 93% detected once. Sequencing used naive CD4+ T cells from PBMCs. Subset indicated: CD45RA+ positively selected. These receptors were taken from a man between 18 and 29 years old in good health. Some clones in this sample may be carry-over from other donors' samples.

In its sample, this clone was seen once. The chain joins TRBV7-9 to TRBJ2-5; TRBD1 agrees at 8 bases. The CDR3 sequence is 16 residues long. The germline V gene encodes CDR1 SEHNR and CDR2 FQNEAQ (reference sequence). J was trimmed by 9 bases and V by 5 bases; bases with no gene match: 17. The CDR3 protein is CASSPGTGGGQRPQYF. CDR3 bases: TGTGCCAGCAGCCCCGGGACAGGAGGAGGGCAGAGACCCCAGTACTTC.

The chain combines TRBV4-2 with TRBJ2-3; possibly TRBD1 or TRBD2 for D (6 bases each). Germline V gene sequence: CDR1 LGHNA, CDR2 YNFKEQ. V dropped 3 bases and J dropped 0 bases, with 13 bases sitting between them. There are 16 residues in the CDR3. The CDR3 here is CASSQEGHSSTDTQYF. The CDR3, as DNA: TGTGCCAGCAGCCAGGAGGGACACTCTAGCACAGATACGCAGTATTTT.

This chain links TRBV2 with TRBJ2-5; the D is unclear. The CDR3 contains 15 residues. V dropped 3 bases and J dropped 1 base, with 12 bases sitting between them. Germline CDR1 reads SNHLY; CDR2 reads FYNNEI. The CDR3 sequence is CASSDGPPGQETQYF. The CDR3 DNA reads TGTGCCAGCAGTGATGGACCGCCGGGCCAAGAGACCCAGTACTTC.

CDR3 nucleotides: TGCGCCAGCAGCTTGGTTACTCCGGGACAGGGGGACGAGCAGTACTTC. It yields the protein CASSLVTPGQGDEQYF. The V gene is TRBV5-1, the J gene TRBJ2-7; 11 positions agree with TRBD1. This CDR3 is 16 amino acids long. Unmatched junction bases numbered 7, after V lost 0 bases and J lost 5 bases. In germline, CDR1 is SGHRS, CDR2 YFSETQ.

About this clone: Different DNA sequences within this sample yield the same CDR3. The V gene is TRBV7-3, the J gene TRBJ2-2; D unresolved. CDR3 length: 13 amino acids. Trimming cost V 1 base and J 4 bases, with 4 bases left between them. CDR1 and CDR2 from the germline V gene are SGHTA and FQGTGA. Here the CDR3 reads CASSLRGTGELFF. The CDR3 bases are TGTGCCAGCAGCTTAAGGGGCACCGGGGAGCTGTTTTTT.

V is TRBV18 and J is TRBJ2-7; TRBD1 aligns across 7 bases. The CDR3 runs to 14 residues. Germline-derived CDR1 and CDR2 are KGHSH and LQKENI. With 5 bases clipped from V and 3 bases from J, the junction kept 7 bases outside the gene matches. CDR3 residues: CASSSMTGNYEQYF. The CDR3 DNA reads TGTGCCAGCTCATCCATGACAGGGAACTACGAGCAGTACTTC.

The genes are TRBV11-2 and TRBJ2-7, with 8 bases that match TRBD2. CDR3 length: 15 residues. Trimming at V came to 3 bases and at J to 2 bases, leaving 6 bases not matched to a gene. Germline V gives CDR1 SGHAT, CDR2 FQNNGV. CDR3 DNA: TGTGCCAGCAGCTTGGCTAGCGGGTTCACCTACGAGCAGTACTTC. This encodes CASSLASGFTYEQYF.

This chain uses TRBV27 with TRBJ1-2, with TRBD1 identical over 12 bases. This CDR3 has 17 residues. V lost 4 bases, J lost 5 bases, and 11 bases stayed unmatched. The germline gives CDR1 MNHEY, CDR2 SMNVEV (reference sequence). Here the CDR3 reads CASSSLSGTGGGYGYTF. CDR3 nucleotide sequence: TGTGCCAGCAGTTCGCTCTCCGGGACAGGGGGCGGTTATGGCTACACCTTC.

V is TRBV10-3 and J is TRBJ1-5, with a tentative D call TRBD1 (5 bases). The CDR3 length is 14 residues. Germline V CDR1 and CDR2: ENHRY, SYGVKD. V lost 4 bases, J lost 3 bases, and 10 bases lay in between. The CDR3 nucleotides read TGTGCCATCAGTGGCAGGGCGTTCAATCAGCCCCAGCATTTT. As protein: CAISGRAFNQPQHF.

The chain joins TRBV12-5 to TRBJ2-1; possibly TRBD1 for D (6 bases). Trimming cost V 6 bases and J 1 base, with 16 bases left between them. This CDR3 is built from 16 residues. Germline V gene sequence: CDR1 LGHNT, CDR2 FRNRAP. CDR3 protein: CASGTHYTGSYNEQFF. DNA for the CDR3: TGTGCTAGTGGAACCCATTATACAGGGTCCTACAATGAGCAGTTCTTC.